The rows below give T cell receptor beta chains drawn from one sample of a study of blood T cell repertoires in COVID-19. TCRdb's copy holds only in-frame clones and misses some; the assay was immunoSEQ multiplex PCR. Altogether 250,000 to 300,000 clones are present, roughly 79% being singletons, with the ten largest covering around 3.2%. The specimen sequenced was peripheral blood. These TCRs come from a woman in her fifties or sixties with active or convalescent COVID-19. CDR3s include the opening cysteine and the closing phenylalanine or tryptophan. The order of the fields is J gene, V gene, D gene, clone size, CDR3 DNA, CDR3 protein. The D gene is left open where the match is weak. Size is omitted from some rows. Given values are once, few, many or a class for expanded clones.

j_call: TRBJ1-5; v_call: TRBV6-6; d_call: NA; clone_size: NA; cdr3_nt: TGTGCCAGCAGTCCCGGACACAACCATCAGCCCCAGCATTTT; cdr3_aa: CASSPGHNHQPQHF
j_call: TRBJ2-7; v_call: TRBV4-2; d_call: TRBD1; clone_size: NA; cdr3_nt: TGTGCCAGCAGCCAAGACAGGGGGAGCTTGTACGAGCAGTACTTC; cdr3_aa: CASSQDRGSLYEQYF
j_call: TRBJ2-7; v_call: TRBV2; d_call: NA; clone_size: NA; cdr3_nt: TGTGCCAGCAGCGAACAGGGCTACGAGCAGTACTTC; cdr3_aa: CASSEQGYEQYF
j_call: TRBJ1-2; v_call: TRBV5-1; d_call: NA; clone_size: NA; cdr3_nt: TGCGCCAGCAGCTTGACAGACTATGGCTACACCTTC; cdr3_aa: CASSLTDYGYTF
j_call: TRBJ1-1; v_call: TRBV18; d_call: NA; clone_size: few; cdr3_nt: TGTGCCAGCTCAGAAAGGCAGGGGACTGAAGCTTTCTTT; cdr3_aa: CASSERQGTEAFF
j_call: TRBJ1-3; v_call: TRBV5-1; d_call: NA; clone_size: NA; cdr3_nt: TGCGCCAGCAGCGAGACTAGGGGCACTGGAAACACCATATATTTT; cdr3_aa: CASSETRGTGNTIYF
j_call: TRBJ2-7; v_call: TRBV29-1; d_call: NA; clone_size: once; cdr3_nt: TGCAGCGTTGACTCACAGGGAACGAACGAGCAGTACTTC; cdr3_aa: CSVDSQGTNEQYF
j_call: TRBJ2-3; v_call: TRBV19; d_call: TRBD2; clone_size: NA; cdr3_nt: TGTGCCAGTAGTGGAGGGACTAGCGGGGGTCACCCTAGCACAGATACGCAGTATTTT; cdr3_aa: CASSGGTSGGHPSTDTQYF
j_call: TRBJ2-3; v_call: TRBV6-6; d_call: TRBD2; clone_size: NA; cdr3_nt: TGTGCCAGCAGTCATCCCTCGGGGACTAGAGGGGGGGATACGCAGTATTTT; cdr3_aa: CASSHPSGTRGGDTQYF
j_call: TRBJ2-7; v_call: TRBV6-5; d_call: NA; clone_size: few; cdr3_nt: TGTGCCAGCAGTTACTCGCTGCAGGGCCCCTACGAGCAGTACTTC; cdr3_aa: CASSYSLQGPYEQYF
j_call: TRBJ1-3; v_call: TRBV7-9; d_call: NA; clone_size: NA; cdr3_nt: TGTGCCAGCAGCTTTCCCCCCCAGGCTCTCTCTGGAAACACCATATATTTT; cdr3_aa: CASSFPPQALSGNTIYF
j_call: TRBJ2-7; v_call: TRBV10-3; d_call: NA; clone_size: NA; cdr3_nt: TGTGCCATCAGTGACCCGCGGAGTTCCTACGAGCAGTACTTC; cdr3_aa: CAISDPRSSYEQYF
j_call: TRBJ2-5; v_call: TRBV18; d_call: NA; clone_size: NA; cdr3_nt: TGTGCCAGCTCACCTAGAGGAGAGACCCAGTACTTC; cdr3_aa: CASSPRGETQYF
j_call: TRBJ2-1; v_call: TRBV5-5; d_call: NA; clone_size: NA; cdr3_nt: TGTGCCAGCAGCTGGCCCACTACTAGGGAAGAGCAGTTCTTC; cdr3_aa: CASSWPTTREEQFF
j_call: TRBJ2-2; v_call: TRBV12-3/TRBV12-4; d_call: NA; clone_size: NA; cdr3_nt: TGTGCCAGCAGTCGACGGGGTCCCGGGGAGCTGTTTTTT; cdr3_aa: CASSRRGPGELFF
j_call: TRBJ2-1; v_call: TRBV9; d_call: TRBD1; clone_size: NA; cdr3_nt: TGTGCCAGCAGCGTGCCTACAGGGGGCACGTGGAATGAGCAGTTCTTC; cdr3_aa: CASSVPTGGTWNEQFF
j_call: TRBJ1-2; v_call: TRBV27; d_call: NA; clone_size: NA; cdr3_nt: TGTGCCAGCAGTTTAGCAGGGATAGGTTCTTATGGCTACACCTTC; cdr3_aa: CASSLAGIGSYGYTF